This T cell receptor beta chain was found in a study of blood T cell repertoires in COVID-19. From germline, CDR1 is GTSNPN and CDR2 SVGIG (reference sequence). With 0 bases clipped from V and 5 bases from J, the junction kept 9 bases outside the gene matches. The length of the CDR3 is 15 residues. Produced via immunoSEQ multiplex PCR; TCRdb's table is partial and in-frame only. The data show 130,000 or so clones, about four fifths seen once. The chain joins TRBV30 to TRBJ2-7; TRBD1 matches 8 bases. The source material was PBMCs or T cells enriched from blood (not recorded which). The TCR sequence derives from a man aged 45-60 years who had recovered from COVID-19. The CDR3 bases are TGTGCCTGGAGTGTATCCGGACAGGGTGTCCACGAGCAGTACTTC. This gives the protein CAWSVSGQGVHEQYF.